One sample yielded the 14 T cell receptor beta chains listed below, sequenced in a study of OX40 agonist ivuxolimab in advanced cancers. The assay was immunoSEQ multiplex PCR, and TCRdb's table has in-frame clones only and misses some. Of about 40,000 clones in the sample, 75% to 90% are singletons; the top ten hold approximately 5%. This specimen consisted of CD4+ or CD8+ T cells sorted from blood, obtained in a trial of the OX40 agonist ivuxolimab. The receptors were sampled from an adult with an advanced solid tumor such as melanoma, head and neck, liver or kidney cancer.

The rearrangement links TRBV5-6 to TRBJ2-6; D might be TRBD1 or TRBD2, each matching 6 bases. Looked up from germline, CDR1 is SGHDT and CDR2 is YYEEEE. V dropped 3 bases and J dropped 4 bases, with 11 bases sitting between them. CDR3 length equals 15 residues. The CDR3 DNA follows: TGTGCCAGCAGCTGGTGGGGGGCCGGGGCCAACGTCCTGACTTTC. It codes for CASSWWGAGANVLTF.

V and J are TRBV2 and TRBJ2-5, with TRBD1 as a possible D gene (7 bases). CDR1 is SNHLY and CDR2 is FYNNEI in the germline V gene. V was pared by 4 bases and J by 6 bases, with 15 bases between. This CDR3 is 14 amino acids long. The CDR3 spells CASSGTGAGKTQYF. The CDR3 DNA sequence: TGTGCCAGCAGTGGTACAGGGGCGGGGAAGACCCAGTACTTC.

The chain links TRBV18 to TRBJ1-6, with 9 bases that match TRBD1. The CDR3 runs to 14 residues. Germline-derived CDR1 and CDR2 are KGHSH and LQKENI. Germline trimming cut 2 bases from V and 7 bases from J; bases unmatched to any gene: 0. Written as DNA, the CDR3 is TGTGCCAGCTCACCAGGACAGGGGAATTCACCCCTCCACTTT. It yields the protein CASSPGQGNSPLHF.

The chain carries TRBV6-5 and TRBJ2-7; D is tentatively TRBD1 or TRBD2 (5 bases each). V lost 5 bases and J 7 bases, leaving 9 bases between the germline ends. This CDR3 has 11 amino acids. CDR1 and CDR2 (germline): MNHEY, SVGAGI. The CDR3 reads CASSKGREQYF. The CDR3 DNA reads TGTGCCAGCAGTAAGGGACGGGAGCAGTACTTC.

The chain combines TRBV19 with TRBJ1-5, with 8 nucleotides matching TRBD1. The CDR3 loop spans 17 amino acids. CDR1 is LNHDA, CDR2 SQIVND, per germline (reference sequence). V was clipped by 1 base and J by 2 bases; unmatched bases: 7. In DNA, the CDR3 is TGTGCCAGTAGTATAGGACTAGGACAGGGCGGCAATCAGCCCCAGCATTTT. Its protein is CASSIGLGQGGNQPQHF. Based on the CDR3 plus reference TRBV19 and TRBJ1-5, the full variable domain is DGGITQSPKYLFRKEGQNVTLSCEQNLNHDAMYWYRQDPGQGLRLIYYSQIVNDFQKGDIAEGYSVSREKKESFPLTVTSAQKNPTAFYLCASSIGLGQGGNQPQHFGDGTRLSIL.

The V and J genes are TRBV19 and TRBJ2-5; TRBD1 aligns across 8 bases. The CDR3 totals 13 residues. The germline gives CDR1 LNHDA, CDR2 SQIVND (reference sequence). Losses at the gene ends were 4 bases for V and 4 bases for J; bases not matched to a gene: 2. The CDR3 nucleotides read TGTGCCAGTAGTACAGGACAGGGAGAGACCCAGTACTTC. Protein product: CASSTGQGETQYF.

Only one count was recorded for this clone. The chain combines TRBV10-2 with TRBJ1-1; D remains unclear. Germline values: CDR1 WSHSY, CDR2 SAAADI. The CDR3 length is 13 residues. V lost 1 base to trimming and J lost 1 base, with 4 bases between them. The CDR3 loop reads CASSEWENTEAFF. DNA of the CDR3: TGCGCCAGCAGTGAGTGGGAGAACACTGAAGCTTTCTTT.

This clone was counted only a few times. The gene calls are TRBV10-3 and TRBJ1-1, with 10 bases aligning to TRBD1. The CDR3 has 12 residues. J lost 3 bases, V lost 10 bases, and 2 bases had no gene match. Germline V gene sequence: CDR1 ENHRY, CDR2 SYGVKD. CDR3 region: CATGQGDTEAFF. Written as DNA, the CDR3 is TGTGCCACAGGACAGGGGGACACTGAAGCTTTCTTT.

In its sample, this clone was seen a few times. The chain couples TRBV30 to TRBJ2-2; D gene uncertain. Trimming took off 4 bases at V and 3 bases at J, with 3 bases between the two ends. CDR1 and CDR2 (germline): GTSNPN, SVGIG (reference sequence). The CDR3 extends over 11 amino acids. The CDR3 loop reads CAWKYTGELFF. CDR3 nucleotide sequence: TGTGCCTGGAAATACACCGGGGAGCTGTTTTTT. The whole variable domain, filled in from reference TRBV30 and TRBJ2-2, reads SQTIHQWPATLVQPVGSPLSLECTVEGTSNPNLYWYRQAAGRGLQLLFYSVGIGQISSEVPQNLSASRPQDRQFILSSKKLLLSDSGFYLCAWKYTGELFFGEGSRLTVL.

The CDR3 reads CASSQDPPYAFQETQYF. For the CDR3, the DNA is TGCGCCAGCAGCCAAGATCCCCCCTACGCCTTCCAAGAGACCCAGTACTTC. This chain connects TRBV4-1 to TRBJ2-5; D is unresolved. The CDR3 length is 17 residues. From germline, CDR1 is MGHRA and CDR2 YSYEKL. V lost 0 bases and J lost 1, with 15 bases in between.

V and J are TRBV14 and TRBJ2-4; 9 nucleotides line up with TRBD1. The CDR3 consists of 16 residues. V was clipped by 4 bases and J by 3 bases; unmatched bases: 7. Germline V gives CDR1 SGHDN, CDR2 FVKESK. The CDR3 nucleotides read TGTGCCAGCAGCCTACGGACAGGGGTCATCAAAAACATTCAGTACTTC. This encodes CASSLRTGVIKNIQYF.

The chain joins TRBV7-9 to TRBJ2-4; 8 bases match TRBD2. Per germline, CDR1 SEHNR and CDR2 FQNEAQ (reference sequence). The CDR3 spans 17 residues. J lost 3 bases, V lost 1 base, and 8 bases had no gene match. CDR3 sequence (DNA): TGTGCCAGCAGCTTAGTCAGCGGGGGCGATGGCAAAAACATTCAGTACTTC. This codes for CASSLVSGGDGKNIQYF. Full variable domain (outside the CDR3, taken from reference TRBV7-9 and TRBJ2-4): DTGVSQNPRHKITKRGQNVTFRCDPISEHNRLYWYRQTLGQGPEFLTYFQNEAQLEKSRLLSDRFSAERPKGSFSTLEIQRTEQGDSAMYLCASSLVSGGDGKNIQYFGAGTRLSVL.

The chain carries TRBV9 and TRBJ2-5; D call uncertain. Trimming removed 0 bases from V and 0 bases from J, with 12 bases in between. The germline V gene has CDR1 SGDLS and CDR2 YYNGEE. The CDR3 spans 16 residues. The CDR3 DNA reads as TGTGCCAGCAGCGTAGGGGCAGTGGAGTACCAAGAGACCCAGTACTTC. This translates into CASSVGAVEYQETQYF.

CDR3: CASSPPPGARYNEQFF. The DNA of the CDR3 is TGTGCCAGCAGTCCCCCCCCGGGGGCGCGGTATAATGAGCAGTTCTTC. The rearrangement joins TRBV7-9 to TRBJ2-1; D could derive from TRBD1 or TRBD2 (6 bases each). V gave up 6 bases and J gave up 7 bases, with 22 bases separating them. Germline V gene sequence: CDR1 SEHNR, CDR2 FQNEAQ (reference sequence). The CDR3 covers 16 residues.